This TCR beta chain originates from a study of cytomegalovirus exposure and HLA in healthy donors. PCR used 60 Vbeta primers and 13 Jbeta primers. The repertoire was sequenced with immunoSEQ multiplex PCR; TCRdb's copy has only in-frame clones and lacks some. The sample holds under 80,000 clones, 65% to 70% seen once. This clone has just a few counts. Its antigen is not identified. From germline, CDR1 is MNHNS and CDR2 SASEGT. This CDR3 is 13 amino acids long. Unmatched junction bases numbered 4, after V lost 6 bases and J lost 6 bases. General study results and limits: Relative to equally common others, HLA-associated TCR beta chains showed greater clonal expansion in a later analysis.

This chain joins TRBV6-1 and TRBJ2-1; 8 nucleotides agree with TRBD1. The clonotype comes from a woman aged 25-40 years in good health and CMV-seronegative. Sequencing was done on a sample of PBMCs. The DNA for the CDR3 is TGTGCCAGCAGCGACAGGGGCGGCAATGAGCAGTTCTTC. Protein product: CASSDRGGNEQFF.